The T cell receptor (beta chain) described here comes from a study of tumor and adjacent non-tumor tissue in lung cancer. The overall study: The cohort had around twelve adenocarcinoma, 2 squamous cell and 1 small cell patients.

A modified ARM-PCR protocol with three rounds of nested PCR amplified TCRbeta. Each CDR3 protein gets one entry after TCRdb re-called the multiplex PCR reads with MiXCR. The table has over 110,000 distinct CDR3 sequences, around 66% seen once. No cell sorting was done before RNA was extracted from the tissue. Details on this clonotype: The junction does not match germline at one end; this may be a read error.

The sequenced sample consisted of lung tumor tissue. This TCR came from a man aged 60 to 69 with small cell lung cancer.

This CDR3 reads CASTVTGVANTEVFF. CDR3 DNA: TGTGCCAGCACTGTCACAGGGGTGGCGAACACTGAAGTTTTCTTT. This rearrangement joins TRBV6-5 to TRBJ1-1, with 7 bases fitting TRBD1. Germline loops: CDR1 MNHEY, CDR2 SVGAGI. The CDR3 length is 15 residues.